The entry below gives a single TCR beta chain sequence along with its context. Its antigen is still unknown. No qualities accompany the bases; no much larger clone lies one base away. TCRbeta CDR3 regions were amplified from genomic DNA using the immunoSEQ Assay, a bias-controlled multiplex PCR. Per the original workflow: Nucleated cell counts per sample were estimated from amplification of reference gene primers within the assay. To quantify the absolute abundance of each unique TCRbeta CDR3 rearrangement, sequence reads were collapsed and filtered. For each sample, productive Simpson clonality was calculated as the square root of Simpson's diversity index over productive rearrangements. This immuneACCESS table, as held by TCRdb, lists in-frame sequences with V and J called but not all clones. Of the missing ones, under half trace to an unresolved V gene in checked studies; the others have no known cause. The DNA was the basis for D and trimming; V, J and clone size are from that table. The sample has about 57,000 clones on record, about four fifths of them singletons. 22% of the sample is in the top ten clones.

CDR1 and CDR2 are read off the germline V gene (reference sequence) as SEHNR and FQNEAQ. Spanning cysteine to phenylalanine, the CDR3 consists of 13 amino acids. CDR3 DNA only is kept here, 39 bases in frame from base 1. V lost 5 bases and J lost 0 bases; the stretch between them is 4 bases long. This sample is part of a study of blood T cell repertoires in COVID-19 (dated by TCRdb to the early 2020s). Looking at the study overall: The collaborator samples originated in the United States, Italy and Spain and spanned the acute and convalescent phases of COVID-19. Samples were obtained from the ongoing ImmuneRACE study (first 160 participants) and from 950 to 1,500 subjects provided by 6 global collaborators. Where available, HLA class I and class II types were taken from metadata supplied by the sample provider and were not determined by assay-based typing. Deeply sampled blood TCRbeta repertoires from subjects exposed to, actively infected with, or recovered from COVID-19 were included in the dataset. The repertoires were made available in a free public database intended to serve as a resource for research on the immune response to SARS-CoV-2. The prospective study material was composed of cDNA or gDNA derived from T cells, B-cell-depleted T cells, or PBMCs. The sample metadata nearly always contained a de-identified subject ID, COVID-19 status, age in years and sex. Study-wide conclusions, independent of this receptor: The quantity of clinical and demographic metadata differed by source and by participant and was supplied without curation.

The collaborating institutions used their own protocols to collect whole blood in K2EDTA tubes. For TCRbeta analysis, collaborators shipped samples in one of three forms: frozen whole blood, isolated PBMCs, or DNA extracted from either of those sample types. The sequence was collected from a woman aged 55 to 70 with acute or convalescent COVID-19. This chain is built from TRBV7-9 and TRBJ2-2; confidence is insufficient to name the D gene. Sequencing input: peripheral blood. The CDR3 region: CASSPSNTGELFF. The nucleotides are TGTGCCAGCAGCCCCTCGAACACCGGGGAGCTGTTTTTT. The variable domain in full, with residues beyond the CDR3 obtained from the reference TRBV7-9 and TRBJ2-2 genes, is DTGVSQNPRHKITKRGQNVTFRCDPISEHNRLYWYRQTLGQGPEFLTYFQNEAQLEKSRLLSDRFSAERPKGSFSTLEIQRTEQGDSAMYLCASSPSNTGELFFGEGSRLTVL.